This record covers a single T cell receptor beta chain. The CDR3 has 14 amino acids. V gave up 2 bases and J gave up 4 bases; unmatched junction bases: 3. Germline lookup yields CDR1 GTSNPN and CDR2 SVGIG (reference sequence). These data originate in a study of OX40 agonist ivuxolimab in advanced cancers. Study details: At 0.01 to 10 mg/kg, ivuxolimab was administered intravenously to patients every 2 weeks. It was permissible to have had prior anti-PD-1, anti-PD-L1 or anti-CTLA-4 therapy, and less than 45% had some.

Sequencing used immunoSEQ multiplex PCR; TCRdb keeps in-frame clones, though not all of them. The table has about 64,000 clones, around 93% seen once. This receptor was identified in an adult with an advanced solid tumor such as melanoma, head and neck, liver or kidney cancer. The specimen was CD4+ or CD8+ T cells sorted from blood, collected in a trial of the OX40 agonist ivuxolimab. The V call is TRBV30, the J call TRBJ1-5, with 9 bases fitting TRBD1. CDR3 DNA: TGTGCCTGGAGTACCGGACAGGGGAATCAGCCCCAGCATTTT. Translated, it gives CAWSTGQGNQPQHF.